The rows below give T cell receptor beta chains drawn from one sample of a study of blood T cell repertoires in COVID-19. The table came from immunoSEQ multiplex PCR; TCRdb's copy has only in-frame clones and leaves some out. The sample carries some 520,000 clones, roughly 87% recorded once. Specimen: peripheral blood. The receptors originated from a man aged 18-30 years with COVID-19, enrolled during active disease. The CDR3 runs from the conserved cysteine through the conserved F or W. A D gene is named only where the DNA matches it firmly. Expanded clones are given a class, and other clones once, few, many or no size at all.

J	V	D	size	CDR3	DNA
TRBJ2-5	TRBV19	TRBD2	-	CASSPGLAFRETQYF	TGTGCCAGTAGCCCGGGACTAGCCTTTAGGGAGACCCAGTACTTC
TRBJ1-6	TRBV6-1	-	-	CASSAVGSSYNSPLHF	TGTGCCAGCAGTGCTGTGGGGAGCTCCTATAATTCACCCCTCCACTTT
TRBJ2-7	TRBV27	-	-	CASSLDLYTGEQYF	TGTGCCAGCAGTTTAGATCTGTACACGGGGGAGCAGTACTTC
TRBJ1-1	TRBV18	-	-	CASSLSGERDTEAFF	TGTGCCAGCTCACTGTCGGGGGAACGGGACACTGAAGCTTTCTTT
TRBJ1-2	TRBV6-5	TRBD1	few	CAKKGARGYTF	TGTGCAAAGAAGGGGGCACGAGGCTACACCTTC
TRBJ1-5	TRBV30	-	-	CAWSVRQRTNQPQHF	TGTGCCTGGAGTGTACGACAGAGAACCAATCAGCCCCAGCATTTT
TRBJ1-1	TRBV5-1	TRBD1	-	CASSLGDRDSEAFF	TGCGCCAGCAGCTTGGGGGACAGGGATTCTGAAGCTTTCTTT
TRBJ1-2	TRBV7-6	-	-	CASSLVAGSIYGYTF	TGTGCCAGCAGCTTAGTTGCAGGCTCGATCTATGGCTACACCTTC
TRBJ2-3	TRBV5-1	-	-	CASSLNADNSDTQYF	TGCGCCAGCAGCTTGAACGCGGATAATTCAGATACGCAGTATTTT
TRBJ2-7	TRBV19	-	-	CASSPIHTYEQYF	TGTGCCAGTAGTCCGATACATACCTACGAGCAGTACTTC
TRBJ2-1	TRBV27	TRBD1	few	CASSTQGVSYNEQFF	TGTGCCAGCAGTACTCAGGGGGTTTCCTACAATGAGCAGTTCTTC
TRBJ1-1	TRBV3-1/TRBV3-2	-	-	CASSPPSYRENTEAFF	TGTGCCAGCAGCCCCCCTTCATACAGGGAGAACACTGAAGCTTTCTTT
TRBJ1-2	TRBV5-5	TRBD1	-	CASSPWTGSGYTF	TGTGCCAGCAGCCCATGGACAGGGAGTGGCTACACCTTC
TRBJ2-7	TRBV6-4	-	-	CASSDGAYYEQYF	TGTGCCAGCAGTGACGGGGCCTACTACGAGCAGTACTTC
TRBJ2-7	TRBV6-6	-	-	CATRVQRTYEQYF	TGTGCCACCAGGGTACAGCGGACCTACGAGCAGTACTTC
TRBJ1-1	TRBV6-5	-	-	CASSYLGNTEAFF	TGTGCCAGCAGTTACCTGGGCAACACTGAAGCTTTCTTT
TRBJ2-2	TRBV12-5	TRBD1	few	CASGLATGTGELFF	TGTGCTAGTGGTTTGGCGACAGGGACCGGGGAGCTGTTTTTT
TRBJ2-7	TRBV4-2	-	-	CASSTQGAEQYF	TGTGCCAGCAGTACACAGGGAGCCGAGCAGTACTTC
TRBJ1-6	TRBV11-2	-	-	CASSLGGLGSPLHF	TGTGCCAGCAGCCTAGGGGGGCTTGGTTCACCCCTCCACTTT
TRBJ2-1	TRBV19	TRBD2	-	CAGAGRPSGRGNEQFF	TGTGCTGGAGCGGGGAGGCCTAGCGGGAGGGGCAATGAGCAGTTCTTC
TRBJ2-5	TRBV5-5	TRBD2	-	CASSPIGGVRSLETQYF	TGTGCCAGCAGCCCGATCGGGGGGGTCCGGTCCCTGGAGACCCAGTACTTC
TRBJ2-1	TRBV3-1/TRBV3-2	-	once	CASSQVGAPDEQFF	TGTGCCAGCAGCCAAGTCGGAGCCCCGGATGAGCAGTTCTTC
TRBJ2-7	TRBV29-1	-	few	CSATVANTYEQYF	TGCAGCGCCACTGTCGCTAATACCTACGAGCAGTACTTC
TRBJ2-2	TRBV5-5	-	-	CASSLGPSTGELFF	TGTGCCAGCAGCTTGGGCCCCAGCACCGGGGAGCTGTTTTTT
TRBJ1-5	TRBV15	TRBD1	-	CATSRVTGGRTQPQHF	TGTGCCACCAGCAGAGTAACAGGGGGCAGGACGCAGCCCCAGCATTTT
TRBJ2-7	TRBV11-1	-	-	CASSLVPGYYYEQYF	TGTGCCAGCAGCTTAGTTCCGGGTTACTACTACGAGCAGTACTTC
TRBJ2-5	TRBV30	-	-	CAWSSGPQTQYF	TGTGCCTGGAGCAGCGGACCGCAGACCCAGTACTTC
TRBJ1-6	TRBV2	-	-	CASSDGGAGNSPLHF	TGTGCCAGCAGTGACGGAGGGGCAGGGAATTCACCCCTCCACTTT
TRBJ2-7	TRBV6-5	TRBD1	-	CASSRPGTGQYEQYF	TGTGCCAGCAGCCGTCCCGGGACAGGGCAGTACGAGCAGTACTTC
TRBJ2-3	TRBV2	-	-	CASSEGALQDTQYF	TGTGCCAGCAGTGAAGGGGCCCTCCAAGATACGCAGTATTTT
TRBJ2-1	TRBV29-1	-	-	CSGQDYNEQFF	TGCAGCGGGCAAGACTACAATGAGCAGTTCTTC
TRBJ2-3	TRBV18	TRBD1	-	CASSLRTGISTDTQYF	TGTGCCAGCTCGCTGCGGACAGGGATAAGCACAGATACGCAGTATTTT
TRBJ2-5	TRBV11-3	-	-	CASSLNPGSETQYF	TGTGCCAGCAGCCTCAATCCGGGGAGCGAGACCCAGTACTTC
TRBJ2-7	TRBV18	-	-	CASSPPFLYEQYF	TGTGCCAGCTCACCACCATTTCTCTACGAGCAGTACTTC
TRBJ2-5	TRBV5-4	-	-	CASRTSGPQETQYF	TGTGCCAGCAGAACCTCAGGGCCACAAGAGACCCAGTACTTC
TRBJ1-5	TRBV10-2	TRBD1	once	CASSPGGHQPQHF	TGCGCCAGCTCACCAGGGGGGCATCAGCCCCAGCATTTT
TRBJ2-5	TRBV12-5	TRBD2	-	CASGLGSSGRAGETQYF	TGTGCTAGTGGTTTGGGTAGTAGCGGGAGGGCCGGGGAGACCCAGTACTTC
TRBJ1-3	TRBV6-5	-	few	CASAPGSYSGNTIYF	TGTGCCAGCGCCCCGGGGTCCTACTCTGGAAACACCATATATTTT
TRBJ2-1	TRBV28	-	-	CASSSPKITSSYNEQFF	TGTGCCAGCAGTTCACCGAAAATTACTAGCTCCTACAATGAGCAGTTCTTC
TRBJ1-1	TRBV19	-	-	CAGGGFGTEAFF	TGTGCCGGGGGGGGCTTCGGCACTGAAGCTTTCTTT
TRBJ1-1	TRBV28	-	once	CASTLQGNTEAFF	TGTGCCAGCACCCTCCAGGGGAACACTGAAGCTTTCTTT
TRBJ2-1	TRBV7-9	TRBD2	-	CASSSGTSGNNEQFF	TGTGCCAGCAGCTCCGGGACTAGCGGCAACAATGAGCAGTTCTTC
TRBJ1-5	TRBV6-2/TRBV6-3	-	once	CASSYVGQSNQPQHF	TGTGCCAGCAGTTACGTAGGACAGTCCAATCAGCCCCAGCATTTT
TRBJ2-3	TRBV11-1	TRBD2	few	CASSLASSGVTDTQYF	TGTGCCAGCAGCCTTGCCTCTAGCGGTGTCACAGATACGCAGTATTTT